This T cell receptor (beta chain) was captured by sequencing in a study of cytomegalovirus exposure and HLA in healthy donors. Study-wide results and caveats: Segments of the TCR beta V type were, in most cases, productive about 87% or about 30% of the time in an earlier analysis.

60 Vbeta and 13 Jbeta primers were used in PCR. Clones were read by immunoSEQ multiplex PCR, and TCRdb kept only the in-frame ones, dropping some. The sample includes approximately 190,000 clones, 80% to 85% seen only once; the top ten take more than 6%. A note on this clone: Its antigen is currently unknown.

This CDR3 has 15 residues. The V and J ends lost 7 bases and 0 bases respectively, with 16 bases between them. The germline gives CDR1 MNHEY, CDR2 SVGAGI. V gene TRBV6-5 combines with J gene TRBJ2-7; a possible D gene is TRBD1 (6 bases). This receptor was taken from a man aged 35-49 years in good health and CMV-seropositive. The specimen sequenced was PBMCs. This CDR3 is CASKSSGASSYEQYF. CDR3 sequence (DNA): TGTGCCAGCAAGTCCTCAGGGGCGAGCTCCTACGAGCAGTACTTC.